This T cell receptor (beta chain) was identified during a study of cytomegalovirus exposure and HLA in healthy donors. Primers: 60 Vbeta forward and 13 Jbeta reverse. Sequencing used immunoSEQ multiplex PCR; TCRdb keeps in-frame clones, though not all of them. This table holds approximately 150,000 clones, 64% found once. Germline V gene lookup returns CDR1 SGHTS and CDR2 YDEGEE. The length of the CDR3 is 16 residues. Trimming pared 6 bases from V and 1 base from J, leaving 17 bases between. The chain employs TRBV5-8 and TRBJ1-5, with D uncertain. The sequence came from a woman aged 25 to 39 in good health and CMV-seropositive. Specimen: PBMCs. Here the CDR3 reads CASIRSSLGSNQPQHF. CDR3 DNA sequence: TGTGCCAGCATCCGGTCTAGCCTCGGGAGCAATCAGCCCCAGCATTTT.